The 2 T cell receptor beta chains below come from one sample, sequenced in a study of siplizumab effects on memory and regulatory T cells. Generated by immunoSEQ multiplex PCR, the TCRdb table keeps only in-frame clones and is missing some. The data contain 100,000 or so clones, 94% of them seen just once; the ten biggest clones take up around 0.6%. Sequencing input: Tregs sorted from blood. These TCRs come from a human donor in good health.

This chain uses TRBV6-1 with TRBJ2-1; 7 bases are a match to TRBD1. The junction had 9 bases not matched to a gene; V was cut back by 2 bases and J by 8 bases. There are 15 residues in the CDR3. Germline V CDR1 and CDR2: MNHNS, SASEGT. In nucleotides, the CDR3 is TGTGCCAGCAGTGAAAGGTTGGGACAGAGGCATGAGCAGTTCTTC. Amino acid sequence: CASSERLGQRHEQFF.

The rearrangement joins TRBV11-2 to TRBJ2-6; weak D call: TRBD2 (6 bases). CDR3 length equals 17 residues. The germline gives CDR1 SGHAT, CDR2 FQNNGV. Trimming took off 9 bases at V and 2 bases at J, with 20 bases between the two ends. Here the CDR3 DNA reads TGTGCCAGTGCGGGTGCGGGGCGAATGGCTGGGGCCAACGTCCTGACTTTC. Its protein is CASAGAGRMAGANVLTF.